Sequencing of this T cell receptor (beta chain) was carried out in a study of shared clonotypes between healthy human individuals. The study, taken as a whole, reports: An effect of sequencing depth on clonotype sharing among donors was expected.

This clone showed up just once. Antigen: not known. The V and J ends lost 2 bases and 0 bases respectively, with 8 bases between them. The CDR3 is 14 residues long. The germline CDR1 and CDR2 sequences are SGHKS and YYEKEE (reference sequence). The repertoire was sequenced with immunoSEQ multiplex PCR; TCRdb's copy has only in-frame clones and lacks some. In the table there are more than 1,200,000 clones, approximately 98.5% of which are singletons. The chain uses TRBV5-5 and TRBJ1-2, with D uncertain. The receptor was isolated from a man aged 25-40 years in good health. Sequenced material: naive CD4+ T cells sorted from blood. The subset denotes: CD45RA+ positively selected. The CDR3 DNA sequence: TGTGCCAGCAGCTTTGGACGGACTAACTATGGCTACACCTTC. As protein: CASSFGRTNYGYTF.